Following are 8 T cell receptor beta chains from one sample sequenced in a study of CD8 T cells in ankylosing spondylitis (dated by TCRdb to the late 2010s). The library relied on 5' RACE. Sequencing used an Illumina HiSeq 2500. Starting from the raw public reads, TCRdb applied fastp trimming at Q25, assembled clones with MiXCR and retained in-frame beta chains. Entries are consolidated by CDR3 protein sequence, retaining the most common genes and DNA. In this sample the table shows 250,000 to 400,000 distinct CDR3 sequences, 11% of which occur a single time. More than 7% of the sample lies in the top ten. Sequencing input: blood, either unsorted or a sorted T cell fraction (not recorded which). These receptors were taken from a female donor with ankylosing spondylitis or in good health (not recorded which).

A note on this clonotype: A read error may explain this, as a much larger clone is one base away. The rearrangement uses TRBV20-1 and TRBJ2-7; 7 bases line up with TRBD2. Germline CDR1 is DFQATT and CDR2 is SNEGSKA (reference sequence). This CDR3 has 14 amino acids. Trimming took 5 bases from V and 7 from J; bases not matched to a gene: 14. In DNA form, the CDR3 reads TGCAGTGCTCCGACGACTAGCAGGAGTGGGGAGCAGTACTTC. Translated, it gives CSAPTTSRSGEQYF.

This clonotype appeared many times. For the CDR3, the DNA is TGTGCCAGCATCGGGGACAGGGGACAAGAGACCCAGTACTTC. As protein: CASIGDRGQETQYF. This chain links TRBV12-3 or TRBV12-4 with TRBJ2-5; 10 bases line up with TRBD1. J gave up 2 bases and V 7 bases, and 4 bases lay outside the gene matches. The CDR3 covers 14 residues.

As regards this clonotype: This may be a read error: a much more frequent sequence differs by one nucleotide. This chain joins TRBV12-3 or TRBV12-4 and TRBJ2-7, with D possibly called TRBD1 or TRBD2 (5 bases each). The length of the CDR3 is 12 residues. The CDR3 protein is CPSSFMGDEQYF. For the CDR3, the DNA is TGTCCCAGCAGTTTTATGGGGGACGAGCAGTACTTC.

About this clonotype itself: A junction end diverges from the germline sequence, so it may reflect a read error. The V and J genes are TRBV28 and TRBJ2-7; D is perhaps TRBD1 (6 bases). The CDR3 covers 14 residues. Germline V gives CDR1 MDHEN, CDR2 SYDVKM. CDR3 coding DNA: TGTGCCAGCAGTTTATCTGGGGGCTTCTACGAGCAGTCCTTC. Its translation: CASSLSGGFYEQSF.

Here the CDR3 DNA reads TGTGCCAGCAGCCCCGGCGGGCGTCCGGGGGACCAGTACTTC. Residues: CASSPGGRPGDQYF. This rearrangement joins TRBV7-9 to TRBJ2-5, with D tentatively TRBD2 (6 bases). The CDR3 is 14 amino acids. Per the germline V gene, CDR1 is SEHNR and CDR2 is FQNEAQ (reference sequence). The germline V and J ends were trimmed by 5 bases and 10 bases, with 20 bases remaining between them.

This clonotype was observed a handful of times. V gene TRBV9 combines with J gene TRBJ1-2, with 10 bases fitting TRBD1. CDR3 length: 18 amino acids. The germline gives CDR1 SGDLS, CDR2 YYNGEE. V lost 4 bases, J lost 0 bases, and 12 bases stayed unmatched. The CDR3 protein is CASSPRPGTGAANYGYTF. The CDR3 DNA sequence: TGTGCCAGCAGCCCAAGACCCGGGACAGGGGCTGCTAACTATGGCTACACCTTC.

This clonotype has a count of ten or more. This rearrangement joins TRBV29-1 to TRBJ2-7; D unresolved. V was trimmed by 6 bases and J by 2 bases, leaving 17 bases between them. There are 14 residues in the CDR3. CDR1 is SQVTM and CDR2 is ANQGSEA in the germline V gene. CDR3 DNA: TGCAGCGTAGTTCTAGGTGCCGCTACCTACGAGCAGTACTTC. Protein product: CSVVLGAATYEQYF.

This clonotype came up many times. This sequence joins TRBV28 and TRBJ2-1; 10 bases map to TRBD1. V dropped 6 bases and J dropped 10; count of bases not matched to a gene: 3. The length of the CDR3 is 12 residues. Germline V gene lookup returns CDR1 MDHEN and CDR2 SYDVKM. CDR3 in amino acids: CASRTGGREQFF. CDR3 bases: TGTGCCAGCAGGACAGGGGGCCGGGAGCAGTTCTTC.